This T cell receptor beta chain was sequenced in a study of regulatory T cells in long-lasting Graves disease. Study results and caveats: Persistent disease favored TRBV28, TRBJ1-2 and TRBJ2-5.

Sample time point: newly diagnosed GD, antithyroid drugs for less than 3 months. PBMC-extracted RNA yielded the TCR library. Staff drew around 10 milliliters of peripheral blood into EDTA tubes. This clonotype was seen repeatedly, ten times or more. Its antigen is unidentified. To make TCR beta libraries, researchers used iRepertoire HTBI primers and Arm-PCR of CDR3 regions. In the original processing: Across the samples, identification revealed around 65 TRBV and about 15 TRBJ segments. MiXCR, run by TCRdb on the multiplex PCR reads, gives a single entry per CDR3 protein. TCRdb's processing, not the authors', yielded these V and J calls. This table has fewer than 400,000 distinct CDR3 sequences, 18% appearing once. CDR1 is LGHDT and CDR2 is YNNKEL in the germline V gene (reference sequence). Trimming cost V 0 bases and J 1 base, with 6 bases left between them. This CDR3 comprises 15 residues.

Source: peripheral blood mononuclear cells (PBMCs), taken at new diagnosis, from a patient treated with antithyroid drugs. The chain links TRBV3-1 to TRBJ1-4; D unclear. The clonotype was recovered from a female donor with Graves disease. This chain's CDR3 is CASSQEYKTNEKLFF. DNA of the CDR3: TGTGCCAGCAGCCAAGAGTACAAAACTAATGAAAAACTGTTTTTT.